This paragraph reports one TCR beta chain. Per germline, CDR1 MNHEY and CDR2 SVGAGI. CDR3 length: 14 amino acids. The V gene end was trimmed by 7 bases and the J gene end by 4 bases; junction bases not matched to a gene: 9. Authors' processing steps: Nucleated cell number was recorded as an estimate derived from reference gene primer amplification. Sequencing was performed with immunoSEQ multiplex PCR; in TCRdb, only in-frame clones are kept and a portion is missing. V, J and clone size are those of that table, while D and trimming were read from the DNA. The repertoire has about 150,000 clones, about 82% of them found once; the top ten carry approximately 7%. These data come from a study of blood T cell repertoires in COVID-19. Across the whole study: COVID-19 samples from acute and convalescent phases originated in the United States, Italy and Spain. Sample material is recorded as cDNA or gDNA derived from T cells, B-cell-depleted T cells, or PBMCs.

This TCR was recovered from a man between 45 and 60 years old with active or convalescent COVID-19. This chain links TRBV6-5 with TRBJ1-2, with 7 nucleotides matching TRBD1. Material: peripheral blood. CDR3 sequence (DNA): TGTGCCAGCATCCCACAGGGGACTGGCTATGGCTACACCTTC. Translating gives CASIPQGTGYGYTF.